What follows describes a single T cell receptor (beta chain). Its antigen remains unknown. Each CDR3 protein is one row after TCRdb ran MiXCR on the 5' RACE reads. The data show roughly 1,500,000 distinct CDR3 sequences, less than 35% seen once. The CDR3 runs to 19 residues. The V segment lost 7 bases and the J segment 1 base; nucleotides outside the gene matches: 18. Germline-derived CDR1 and CDR2 are KGHDR and SFDVKD. Only healthy Caucasians were enrolled as donors. These data come from a study of identical twins. Study-level points and caveats: Donors were not followed over many years; analysis was cross-sectional. In cord blood, abundant beta clonotypes had fewer insertions; memory showed no trend.

The sequence derives from a newborn girl in good health. Sequences were obtained from cord blood. The chain employs TRBV24-1 and TRBJ2-7, with 10 positions matching TRBD2. In nucleotides, the CDR3 is TGTGCCACCAGCCCGCCCAACCCCGCGACTAGCGGGCGATCCTACGAGCAGTACTTC. It specifies CATSPPNPATSGRSYEQYF.